Each of the 19 T cell receptor beta chains below was sequenced from the same sample in a study of shared clonotypes between healthy human individuals (dated by TCRdb to the early 2020s). Preparation of the library involved the immunoSEQ multiplex PCR assay. Here the immuneACCESS table is served through TCRdb, limited to in-frame sequences with V and J called. Missing clones are a known gap in these copies; in checked studies unresolved V genes cover under half, and the rest lacks a known reason. Counted in this sample were some 95,000 clones; roughly three quarters of them appeared once. The top ten clonotypes cover approximately 53% of the sample. The sample consisted of memory CD8+ T cells sorted from blood. Sample cell subset or site, as interpreted from the label and publication: CD45RO+ cells pooled with CCR7-negative TemRA cells. These receptor sequences come from a man aged 30-40 years in good health.

The chain carries TRBV6-5 and TRBJ1-1, with TRBD1 matching 8 bases. With V trimmed by 6 bases and J by 7 bases, 4 bases remained unmatched. Looked up from germline, CDR1 is MNHEY and CDR2 is SVGAGI. The CDR3 runs 12 residues. This CDR3 is CASRRDRHEAFF. CDR3 DNA: TGTGCCAGCAGGCGGGACAGGCATGAAGCTTTCTTT.

The gene calls are TRBV10-3 and TRBJ2-7, with TRBD2 as a possible D gene (6 bases). The CDR3 has 17 residues. Per germline, CDR1 ENHRY and CDR2 SYGVKD. Trimming shortened V by 2 bases and J by 0 bases, and 17 bases separated the two germline ends. CDR3 DNA sequence: TGTGCCATCAGTGAGCCACTCCGGGACTCCATCTCCTACGAGCAGTACTTC. As protein: CAISEPLRDSISYEQYF.

This clone has ten or more counts. Within the sample, other DNA sequences also encode this same CDR3. The chain uses TRBV6-1 and TRBJ2-1, with 7 bases identical to TRBD2. J lost 3 bases, V lost 6 bases, and 5 bases had no gene match. This CDR3 has 14 amino acids. Per the germline V gene, CDR1 is MNHNS and CDR2 is SASEGT. The DNA of the CDR3 is TGTGCCAGCAGCGCAAGCGGGGACTACAATGAGCAGTTCTTC. This sequence encodes CASSASGDYNEQFF.

There are many counts of this clone. The rearrangement links TRBV28 to TRBJ2-1; perhaps TRBD2 as D (6 bases). The CDR3 extends over 18 amino acids. Per germline, CDR1 MDHEN and CDR2 SYDVKM. V lost 7 bases and J lost 1, with 23 bases in between. As DNA, the CDR3 is TGTGCCAGCATTCATAGTAGCGGAGGGACCCCATCCTACAATGAGCAGTTCTTC. This translates into CASIHSSGGTPSYNEQFF.

In nucleotides, the CDR3 is TGTGCTAGTGGTTTGGATAACAGGGTGAGCTCCTACAATGAGCAGTTCTTC. Translation gives CASGLDNRVSSYNEQFF. V gene TRBV12-5 combines with J gene TRBJ2-1, with a weak D call TRBD1 (6 bases). The CDR3 length is 17 residues. Between the trimmed V and J ends, which lost 1 base and 0 bases, there was a span of 13 bases. The germline gives CDR1 LGHNT, CDR2 FRNRAP.

The rearrangement joins TRBV7-9 to TRBJ1-5; D not resolved. In germline, CDR1 is SEHNR, CDR2 FQNEAQ (reference sequence). The CDR3 length is 14 residues. Trimming pared 2 bases from V and 4 bases from J, leaving 9 bases between. CDR3 sequence: CASSLLSDNQPQHF. In DNA, the CDR3 is TGTGCCAGCAGCTTATTATCCGATAATCAGCCCCAGCATTTT.

This chain links TRBV7-2 with TRBJ1-2; unclear D gene. V dropped 4 bases and J dropped 4 bases, with 16 bases sitting between them. Germline assignment: CDR1 SGHTA and CDR2 FQGNSA. This CDR3 has 15 amino acids. The CDR3 loop reads CASSSFQSATYGYTF. In nucleotides, the CDR3 is TGTGCCAGCAGCTCCTTCCAGTCGGCTACCTATGGCTACACCTTC.

J is TRBJ1-2 and V is TRBV29-1; TRBD1 matches at 7 bases. Germline V gene lookup returns CDR1 SQVTM and CDR2 ANQGSEA. The CDR3 is 13 amino acids. With V trimmed by 6 bases and J by 4 bases, 8 bases remained unmatched. For the CDR3, the DNA is TGCAGCGTGAACAGGGGTAATAGCTATGGCTACACCTTC. Its translation is CSVNRGNSYGYTF. Based on the CDR3 plus reference TRBV29-1 and TRBJ1-2, the full variable domain is SAVISQKPSRDICQRGTSLTIQCQVDSQVTMMFWYRQQPGQSLTLIATANQGSEATYESGFVIDKFPISRPNLTFSTLTVSNMSPEDSSIYLCSVNRGNSYGYTFGSGTRLTVV.

J is TRBJ2-1 and V is TRBV13; 12 bases match TRBD2. The CDR3 length is 15 residues. Germline V gives CDR1 PRHDT, CDR2 FYEKMQ (reference sequence). After removal of 5 bases from V and 9 bases from J, the junction contained 8 bases not matched to a gene. The CDR3 region has the DNA TGTGCCAGCAGCACTCTAGCGGGAGGGCCGCGTGAGCAGTTCTTC. Translated, it gives CASSTLAGGPREQFF.

The CDR3 DNA follows: TGTGCCAGCAGTTCAGGACAGGGGGCGAACGAGCAGTACTTC. Residues: CASSSGQGANEQYF. The V call is TRBV27, the J call TRBJ2-7; TRBD1 aligns across 11 bases. This CDR3 region has 14 residues. Germline lookup yields CDR1 MNHEY and CDR2 SMNVEV (reference sequence). V lost 4 bases and J lost 5; bases outside the gene matches: 4.

The rearrangement uses TRBV4-1 and TRBJ1-3; D is possibly TRBD1 (6 bases). Trimming removed 1 base from V and 2 bases from J, with 9 bases in between. The germline CDR1 and CDR2 sequences are MGHRA and YSYEKL. There are 15 residues in the CDR3. CDR3 sequence: CASSQVKGAGNTIYF. Written as DNA, the CDR3 is TGCGCCAGCAGCCAAGTAAAGGGGGCTGGAAACACCATATATTTT.

J is TRBJ1-1 and V is TRBV5-6; D perhaps matches TRBD1 (5 bases). This CDR3 has 14 residues. Germline V gives CDR1 SGHDT, CDR2 YYEEEE. V shed 3 bases and J shed 3 bases, with 12 bases lying between them. The CDR3 nucleotides are TGTGCCAGCAGCTCTAGGGGCCGTTACACTGAAGCTTTCTTT. This sequence encodes CASSSRGRYTEAFF. Together with reference TRBV5-6 and TRBJ1-1, the CDR3 gives the full variable domain: DAGVTQSPTHLIKTRGQQVTLRCSPKSGHDTVSWYQQALGQGPQFIFQYYEEEERQRGNFPDRFSGHQFPNYSSELNVNALLLGDSALYLCASSSRGRYTEAFFGQGTRLTVV.

V and J are TRBV20-1 and TRBJ2-7, with D possibly TRBD2 on 5 matching bases. The CDR3 has 11 residues. Per the germline V gene, CDR1 is DFQATT and CDR2 is SNEGSKA (reference sequence). Trimming pared 5 bases from V and 6 bases from J, leaving 11 bases between. The CDR3 DNA is TGCAGTGCTGGAAGGAGGTCCGAGCAGTACTTC. Amino acids: CSAGRRSEQYF.

The V call is TRBV27, the J call TRBJ2-1, with D possibly matching TRBD2 (5 bases). The CDR3 spans 16 residues. Germline V CDR1 and CDR2: MNHEY, SMNVEV (reference sequence). Trimming left V 5 bases short and J 5 bases short, with 19 bases between. The CDR3 DNA reads TGTGCCAGCAGTCCATCGACCGGGATTTATAACAATGAGCAGTTCTTC. Translating gives CASSPSTGIYNNEQFF.

The chain's CDR3 is CASSLVGSSINEQFF. In nucleotides, the CDR3 is TGTGCCAGCAGTTTAGTGGGGAGTTCGATCAATGAGCAGTTCTTC. The chain joins TRBV27 to TRBJ2-1; a possible D gene is TRBD2 (5 bases). Trimming left V 2 bases short and J 6 bases short, with 14 bases between. This CDR3 is built from 15 residues. The germline CDR1 and CDR2 sequences are MNHEY and SMNVEV (reference sequence).

This clone was counted between two and nine times. The chain joins TRBV7-8 to TRBJ2-7; TRBD1 matches 9 bases. Germline V CDR1 and CDR2: SGHVS, FQNEAQ. This CDR3 is built from 15 residues. Trimming cost V 3 bases and J 5 bases; bases outside gene matches: 8. The CDR3 DNA reads TGTGCCAGCAGCTTCACAGGGGGCTGGCTGGACGAGCAGTACTTC. It is translated as CASSFTGGWLDEQYF.

The chain joins TRBV5-1 to TRBJ1-1, with no clear D. Trimming removed 5 bases from V and 3 bases from J, with 17 bases in between. The CDR3 is 15 residues long. The germline CDR1 and CDR2 sequences are SGHRS and YFSETQ. CDR3 sequence: CASRDRRGDYTEAFF. In DNA, the CDR3 is TGCGCCAGCAGGGATCGGCGCGGCGACTACACTGAAGCTTTCTTT.

This clone has a single count. The chain combines TRBV5-6 with TRBJ2-5; perhaps TRBD2 as D (5 bases). V shed 3 bases and J shed 5 bases, with 8 bases lying between them. In germline, CDR1 is SGHDT, CDR2 YYEEEE. This CDR3 contains 12 residues. The CDR3 reads CASSWTGETQYF. The CDR3, as DNA: TGTGCCAGCAGCTGGACGGGGGAGACCCAGTACTTC.

The rearrangement uses TRBV19 and TRBJ2-7; a possible D gene is TRBD2 (5 bases). The V end was cut by 0 bases, the J end by 3 bases, with 15 bases between. There are 16 residues in the CDR3. The germline V gene has CDR1 LNHDA and CDR2 SQIVND (reference sequence). The CDR3 region is CASSIDLQNAGYEQYF. The CDR3 DNA is TGTGCCAGTAGTATAGATCTACAAAACGCGGGCTACGAGCAGTACTTC.